This TCR beta chain comes out of a study of regulatory T cells in long-lasting Graves disease (dated by TCRdb to the early 2020s). Context from the whole study: Persistent Graves' disease meant more than 5 years of antithyroid drug treatment with TSH receptor autoantibodies that stayed positive. Peripheral blood TCR sequencing and RNA sequencing compared persistent Graves' disease patients with newly diagnosed Graves' disease patients. TCR sequencing covered about 13 persistent and 20 newly diagnosed Graves' disease patients, about 35 samples in total. The study was conducted in China and was registered as a clinical trial. On average, persistent Graves' disease patients in the clinical cohort had been on antithyroid drugs for around ten years. General conclusions and limits of the study: Only peripheral blood was studied, because thyroid tissue, the primary lesion, was inaccessible. Sequencing and analysis were limited to the TCR beta chain. The small sample size was acknowledged by the authors as a limitation that may reduce accuracy. A larger number of public clonotypes was shared among persistent patients (approximately 2,500) than among newly diagnosed patients (approximately 1,000). TRBV28, TRBJ1-2 and TRBJ2-5 were preferentially used in persistent disease, while TRBV20-1 and TRBJ2-1 were favored in newly diagnosed disease. Persistent Graves' disease patients showed lower TCR Shannon entropy and fewer highly expanded clones than newly diagnosed patients, suggesting clonal expansion.

The time point label, as the study defines it: persistent/refractory GD, antithyroid drugs over 5 years with positive TRAb. For both TCR sequencing and RNA sequencing, RNA was extracted from PBMCs in TRIzol. The diagnosis of Graves' disease followed American Thyroid Association guidelines. Patients were recruited from an endocrinology department in Xi'an, China. From each patient, approximately 9 milliliters of peripheral blood was collected into an EDTA anticoagulant tube. PBMCs were isolated by Ficoll Paque Plus density gradient separation without further T cell sorting. An Agilent 2100 Bioanalyzer and agarose gel were used to check RNA quality, while a NanoDrop 2000 measured RNA concentration. The CDR3 covers 14 residues, taking in both the cysteine and the phenylalanine. The retained sequence is limited to the CDR3, 42 bases, with the frame set at the first base. Between the V and J ends, shortened by 4 bases and 6 bases respectively, the junction contains 15 bases. The germline V gene specifies MNHEY as CDR1 and SVGAGI as CDR2.

About this clonotype itself: It has no known antigen specificity. One base away there is no much larger clone; base qualities are not given.

The method was multiplex PCR. Sequencing was performed on an Illumina HiSeq 4000. To build TCR beta libraries, CDR3 regions were amplified by Arm-PCR using iRepertoire HTBI primers. Before sequencing, the PCR products underwent gel purification. As for the original processing: Gene usage analysis of CDR3 amino acid clonotypes used the roughly 60 TRBV and 14 TRBJ segments found across samples. Filtered high-quality paired reads were merged into contigs using COPE and FqMerger. BLAST was used to align contigs to IMGT TRBV, TRBD and TRBJ reference genes, and CDR3 was defined according to IMGT. Clonotypes above 0.1% frequency were classified as highly expanded clones. Repertoire diversity was measured by Shannon entropy, and V-J evenness by the Gini coefficient. A clonotype was considered public if more than one individual shared it. In-frame beta chains were kept once TCRdb had trimmed the public reads at Q25 with fastp and called clones with MiXCR. Under each unique CDR3 protein, matching rows form one entry showing the most common genes and DNA. These V and J calls are TCRdb output, not the study's own analysis. The sample includes approximately 470,000 distinct CDR3 sequences, with roughly 20% observed a single time. Of the sample, 7% to 9.5% is held by the ten largest clones.

The TCR was taken from a female donor with Graves disease. The V gene is TRBV6-5 and the J gene is TRBJ1-1, with no confidently assigned D gene. Sequenced here: peripheral blood mononuclear cells (PBMCs), sampled when the disease was refractory, from a patient treated with antithyroid drugs. The CDR3 loop reads CASSLRIGYAEAFF. The nucleotide sequence reads TGTGCCAGCAGTTTAAGGATTGGGTACGCTGAAGCTTTCTTT.